Listed here is a single T cell receptor beta chain. The target antigen is unknown. These data originate in a study of T cell responses to AZD1222 COVID-19 vaccine. Points from the study as a whole: Only a handful of AZD1222 recipients, several in all, had baseline seropositivity. The sample set comprised mostly white British donors with more females, and clonal diversity was possibly underestimated.

The assay was immunoSEQ multiplex PCR, and TCRdb's table has in-frame clones only and misses some. Seen here are some 99,000 clones, around 87% observed once, and the top ten hold roughly 4.4%. The source was peripheral blood, collected 28 days after the second AZD1222 dose. This clonotype was obtained from an adult who received the AZD1222 COVID-19 vaccine.

In DNA, the CDR3 is TGTGCCAGCAGCTTAGTACGAGCGCGCTCGAACACCGGGGAGCTGTTTTTT. It encodes CASSLVRARSNTGELFF. This sequence joins TRBV7-6 and TRBJ2-2; D remains ambiguous. CDR1 is SGHVS and CDR2 is FNYEAQ in the germline V gene. V gave up 1 base and J gave up 0 bases, with 12 bases separating them. This CDR3 region has 17 residues.